This TCR beta chain was captured in a study of blood T cell repertoires in COVID-19. The overall study: T cells, B-cell-depleted T cells, or PBMCs provided the cDNA or gDNA that served as material.

TCRdb keeps only in-frame clones here, not all; method: immunoSEQ multiplex PCR. The profile shows about 62,000 clones, around 87% of them singletons. The sample holds one count of this clone. Germline CDR1 is MNHNS and CDR2 is SASEGT. V lost 3 bases and J 5 bases, leaving 14 bases between the germline ends. The CDR3 contains 15 residues. Source material: peripheral blood. This chain links TRBV6-1 with TRBJ2-1; no reliable D call. The TCR originated in a man between 65 and 79 years old with acute or convalescent COVID-19. The CDR3 DNA follows: TGTGCCAGCAGTGATGTCCACAGCCCGAACAATGAGCAGTTCTTC. Amino acid sequence: CASSDVHSPNNEQFF.